This TCR beta chain was identified during a study of somatic mutations in cytotoxic T cells in rheumatoid arthritis. Across the study: The researchers flow-sorted some T-cell populations stained with V beta antibodies and got nearly 100% purity, and these included V beta1+ cells sequenced for TCRB.

This clone was seen only a few times. Its cognate antigen is unknown. The table came from immunoSEQ multiplex PCR; TCRdb's copy has only in-frame clones and leaves some out. The table lists about 33,000 clones, less than 85% of them singletons. Study-level findings and limits: Over 20% of CD8+ cells belonged to the largest CD8+ clone in about an eighth of the roughly 60 patients.

The origin of this receptor is a middle-aged man in good health. The sample taken for sequencing was CD8+ T cells sorted from blood.

The CDR3 spells CASSRESGDLRAIQYF. CDR3 nucleotide sequence: TGCGCCAGCAGCCGGGAATCGGGGGATCTTCGAGCTATCCAGTACTTC. The J gene is TRBJ2-7, the V gene TRBV4-1; D is perhaps TRBD2 (6 bases). The CDR3 extends over 16 amino acids. Germline lookup yields CDR1 MGHRA and CDR2 YSYEKL. V gave up 4 bases and J gave up 10 bases, with 26 bases separating them.